The 21 T cell receptor beta chains below were found in one sample sequenced in a study of cytomegalovirus exposure and HLA in healthy donors. Primers: 60 Vbeta forward and 13 Jbeta reverse. TCRdb keeps only in-frame clones here, not all; method: immunoSEQ multiplex PCR. The table shows about 250,000 clones, with around 65% occurring only once. Sequenced input: PBMCs. All receptors derive from a female donor in good health and CMV-seronegative.

This chain links TRBV5-1 with TRBJ2-7; 7 nucleotides line up with TRBD2. The CDR3 loop spans 14 amino acids. The V gene end was trimmed by 4 bases and the J gene end by 3 bases; junction bases not matched to a gene: 7. Germline-derived CDR1 and CDR2 are SGHRS and YFSETQ. DNA of the CDR3: TGCGCCAGCAGCCGGAGCGGGGACTTCTACGAGCAGTACTTC. Protein product: CASSRSGDFYEQYF.

V gene TRBV21-1 combines with J gene TRBJ2-7; the D call TRBD2 from the table was never checked on the DNA. TRBV21-1 is described as a pseudogene. The CDR3 is 13 residues long. The CDR3 region has the DNA TGTGCCAGCATCCCCTTCGGGACCTACGAGCAGTACTTC. Its translation is CASIPFGTYEQYF.

The chain uses TRBV18 and TRBJ1-1; D unresolved. CDR3 length equals 13 residues. V shed 7 bases and J shed 0 bases, with 9 bases lying between them. Per the germline V gene, CDR1 is KGHSH and CDR2 is LQKENI. CDR3 nucleotides: TGTGCCAGCTTGGCTGATATGAACACTGAAGCTTTCTTT. It encodes CASLADMNTEAFF.

This rearrangement joins TRBV6-5 to TRBJ2-7; 8 bases are a match to TRBD1. CDR3 size: 14 residues. J gave up 3 bases and V 7 bases, and 8 bases lay outside the gene matches. Germline CDR1 reads MNHEY; CDR2 reads SVGAGI. The CDR3 reads CASNPPGQVYEQYF. CDR3 DNA: TGTGCCAGCAACCCCCCGGGACAGGTCTACGAGCAGTACTTC.

The chain has TRBV18 and TRBJ2-1; TRBD2 matches 8 bases. Germline CDR1 and CDR2: KGHSH and LQKENI. Losses at the gene ends were 2 bases for V and 8 bases for J; bases not matched to a gene: 8. The CDR3 covers 15 residues. The CDR3 sequence is CASSPTGREGDEQFF. The CDR3 DNA sequence: TGTGCCAGCTCACCAACCGGGAGGGAGGGCGATGAGCAGTTCTTC.

The V call is TRBV11-2, the J call TRBJ1-5; the D is unclear. The V gene's germline CDR1 is SGHAT and CDR2 FQNNGV. V lost 1 base and J 6 bases, leaving 7 bases between the germline ends. This CDR3 contains 13 residues. The CDR3 nucleotides read TGTGCCAGCAGCTTAGGTTTGAGTCAGCCCCAGCATTTT. Translating gives CASSLGLSQPQHF.

The chain joins TRBV9 to TRBJ2-3, with D unclear. Trimming pared 0 bases from V and 4 bases from J, leaving 12 bases between. This CDR3 is built from 15 residues. Germline V gives CDR1 SGDLS, CDR2 YYNGEE. The CDR3 loop reads CASSVDPLQADTQYF. The CDR3 DNA is TGTGCCAGCAGCGTAGACCCCTTACAAGCAGATACGCAGTATTTT.

The V gene is TRBV28, the J gene TRBJ1-3; D is unresolved. This CDR3 has 15 residues. The germline gives CDR1 MDHEN, CDR2 SYDVKM. V was clipped by 5 bases and J by 0 bases, with 11 bases between them. The CDR3 bases are TGTGCCAGCAGTGCAGGAATTTACTCTGGAAACACCATATATTTT. Its translation: CASSAGIYSGNTIYF. Full variable domain (missing parts from reference TRBV28 and TRBJ1-3): DVKVTQSSRYLVKRTGEKVFLECVQDMDHENMFWYRQDPGLGLRLIYFSYDVKMKEKGDIPEGYSVSREKKERFSLILESASTNQTSMYLCASSAGIYSGNTIYFGEGSWLTVV.

This clone showed up just once. J is TRBJ2-3 and V is TRBV5-4; D gene unclear. The CDR3 contains 14 residues. V was cut by 4 bases and J by 9 bases, with 18 bases left in between. Germline V gene lookup returns CDR1 SGHNT and CDR2 YYREEE (reference sequence). The CDR3 region is CASSPPKDPGTQYF. CDR3 sequence (DNA): TGTGCCAGCAGCCCGCCTAAAGACCCAGGAACGCAGTATTTT. The whole variable domain, filled in from reference TRBV5-4 and TRBJ2-3, reads ETGVTQSPTHLIKTRGQQVTLRCSSQSGHNTVSWYQQALGQGPQFIFQYYREEENGRGNFPPRFSGLQFPNYSSELNVNALELDDSALYLCASSPPKDPGTQYFGPGTRLTVL.

As to this clone: Sequence at one end of the junction differs from germline and may be a read error. This chain connects TRBV7-2 to TRBJ2-3; 7 bases are a match to TRBD2. The germline V gene encodes CDR1 SGHTA and CDR2 FQGNSA. CDR3 length: 14 amino acids. The CDR3 coding sequence is TGTGCCAGCAGCCTAGCGGCTAGCACAGATACGCAGTATTTT. Its translation is CASSLAASTDTQYF.

The chain joins TRBV23-1 to TRBJ2-4, with 12 bases lining up with TRBD2. TRBV23-1 qualifies as an ORF whose function is uncertain. Losses at the gene ends were 3 bases for V and 7 bases for J; bases not matched to a gene: 10. This CDR3 contains 17 residues. Written as DNA, the CDR3 is TGCGCCAGCAGTCATCTCGCACGACTAGCGGGAGAGAACATTCAGTACTTC. This translates into CASSHLARLAGENIQYF.

V gene TRBV10-2 combines with J gene TRBJ2-7; TRBD2 agrees at 14 bases. This CDR3 comprises 14 residues. J lost 2 bases, V lost 8 bases, and 2 bases had no gene match. CDR1 and CDR2 (germline): WSHSY, SAAADI. CDR3 nucleotides: TGCGCCAGCCAGGGACTAGCGGGAGCCTACGAGCAGTACTTC. Amino acid sequence: CASQGLAGAYEQYF.

The chain links TRBV20-1 to TRBJ2-5; D is uncertain. The J call is uncertain, as TRBJ2-7 better fits the DNA end. Germline-derived CDR1 and CDR2 are DFQATT and SNEGSKA (reference sequence). CDR3 length: 11 residues. The CDR3 DNA reads TGCAGTGCTAACCCCCATTACGAGCAGTACTTC. It yields the protein CSANPHYEQYF.

V is TRBV2 and J is TRBJ2-6; D unresolved. V dropped 5 bases and J dropped 0 bases, with 11 bases sitting between them. This CDR3 region has 16 residues. Germline V gene data show CDR1 as SNHLY and CDR2 as FYNNEI. The CDR3 coding sequence is TGTGCCAGCAGTCCGCAGGCTACCTCTGGGGCCAACGTCCTGACTTTC. Translating gives CASSPQATSGANVLTF. The variable domain in full, completed from reference TRBV2 and TRBJ2-6, reads EPEVTQTPSHQVTQMGQEVILRCVPISNHLYFYWYRQILGQKVEFLVSFYNNEISEKSEIFDDQFSVERPDGSNFTLKIRSTKLEDSAMYFCASSPQATSGANVLTFGAGSRLTVL.

The chain links TRBV18 to TRBJ1-1; TRBD1 is a possible D gene (6 bases). Looked up from germline, CDR1 is KGHSH and CDR2 is LQKENI. The V end lost 3 bases, the J end lost 5 bases, and 19 bases lay between the germline ends. There are 16 residues in the CDR3. The CDR3 is CASSPRGGLVETEAFF. CDR3 sequence (DNA): TGTGCCAGCTCACCGAGGGGGGGCCTCGTAGAGACTGAAGCTTTCTTT.

This clone came up a few times. The chain couples TRBV5-6 to TRBJ1-6; 8 nucleotides match TRBD1. The CDR3 is 18 residues long. V shed 2 bases and J 0 bases; nucleotides not matched to a gene: 7. CDR1 is SGHDT and CDR2 is YYEEEE in the germline V gene. CDR3 in amino acids: CASSFLTGASSYNSPLHF. CDR3 bases: TGTGCCAGCAGCTTCCTGACAGGGGCCAGCTCCTATAATTCACCCCTCCACTTT. The complete variable domain, with remaining parts taken from reference TRBV5-6 and TRBJ1-6, reads DAGVTQSPTHLIKTRGQQVTLRCSPKSGHDTVSWYQQALGQGPQFIFQYYEEEERQRGNFPDRFSGHQFPNYSSELNVNALLLGDSALYLCASSFLTGASSYNSPLHFGNGTRLTVT.

The chain is built from TRBV5-5 and TRBJ1-2; 9 nucleotides match TRBD1. Germline values: CDR1 SGHKS, CDR2 YYEKEE (reference sequence). Trimming took 4 bases from V and 4 from J; bases not matched to a gene: 17. The length of the CDR3 is 18 residues. The DNA of the CDR3 is TGTGCCAGCAGCCCGGGGGTGAATCGACAGGGGGATATCTATGGCTACACCTTC. Its translation: CASSPGVNRQGDIYGYTF.

V gene TRBV2 combines with J gene TRBJ2-7, with TRBD1 matching 7 bases. The germline CDR1 and CDR2 sequences are SNHLY and FYNNEI. J lost 2 bases, V lost 6 bases, and 4 bases had no gene match. The CDR3 is 13 residues long. The CDR3 here is CASRRDSTYEQYF. CDR3 nucleotides: TGTGCCAGCAGACGGGACAGTACCTACGAGCAGTACTTC.

J is TRBJ2-5 and V is TRBV7-2; 16 positions agree with TRBD2. CDR3 length: 17 residues. CDR1 is SGHTA and CDR2 is FQGNSA in the germline V gene. V was pared by 6 bases and J by 5 bases, with 9 bases of the junction left unmatched. CDR3 loop: CASSLGTSGRVGETQYF. The CDR3 nucleotides are TGTGCCAGCAGTCTAGGGACTAGCGGGAGGGTAGGGGAGACCCAGTACTTC.

The chain links TRBV6-6 to TRBJ2-7; TRBD2 might be the D (6 bases). The CDR3 has 14 amino acids. Trimming took off 2 bases at V and 2 bases at J, with 10 bases between the two ends. Germline assignment: CDR1 MNHNY and CDR2 SVGAGI (reference sequence). DNA for the CDR3: TGTGCCAGCAGTTACGCGGGGATTGCCTACGAGCAGTACTTC. Its protein is CASSYAGIAYEQYF.

The rearrangement links TRBV7-3 to TRBJ2-1; D may be TRBD1 (6 bases). Germline CDR1 is SGHTA and CDR2 is FQGTGA. V dropped 2 bases and J dropped 6 bases, with 14 bases sitting between them. This CDR3 spans 15 amino acids. The CDR3 is CASSLVRGTGNEQFF. Written as DNA, the CDR3 is TGTGCCAGCAGCTTAGTCAGGGGAACGGGCAATGAGCAGTTCTTC.